The rows below give T cell receptor beta chains drawn from one sample of a study of OX40 agonist ivuxolimab in advanced cancers. Produced via immunoSEQ multiplex PCR; TCRdb's table is partial and in-frame only. The data hold about 120,000 clones, with approximately 92% observed a single time. This material consisted of CD4+ or CD8+ T cells sorted from blood, taken in a trial of the OX40 agonist ivuxolimab. These receptors originate from an adult with an advanced solid tumor such as melanoma, head and neck, liver or kidney cancer. Both conserved end residues are trimmed from each CDR3.

>TRBJ1-1|TRBV19
AGRGIGMSEAF
>TRBJ2-7|TRBV14
ASTLTGGSYEQY
>TRBJ2-2|TRBV11-2
ASSLRASAGGKITGELF
>TRBJ2-7|TRBV18
ASSDRTYEQY
>TRBJ2-1|TRBV28
ASGTGYNEQF
>TRBJ1-5|TRBV7-8
ASSRGLLYNQPQH
>TRBJ2-5|TRBV19
ASREWGGEETQY
>TRBJ2-4|TRBV9
ASSVGGSKNIQY
>TRBJ2-2|TRBV5-1
ASSAEAGELF
>TRBJ2-3|TRBV28
ASSTGGARTDTQY
>TRBJ2-2|TRBV7-2
ASSLGTDTGELF
>TRBJ2-7|TRBV5-6
ASSSRLLISYEQY
>TRBJ1-4|TRBV14
ASSQIRSEKLF
>TRBJ1-1|TRBV28
ASSLLAPTEAF
>TRBJ2-2|TRBV5-1
ASSPLAGVRNAGELF
>TRBJ2-5|TRBV29-1
SVGGLAGQETQY
>TRBJ2-1|TRBV27
ASSPLFSGRAGEQF
>TRBJ2-3|TRBV5-6
ASSLVTGGDDTQY
>TRBJ2-7|TRBV6-1
ASKVTGQGSYEQY
>TRBJ2-5|TRBV29-1
SVRGRGSQETQY
>TRBJ2-6|TRBV7-2
ASSLAPSVSGANVLT
>TRBJ1-5|TRBV27
ASSNPPRGSPQH
>TRBJ2-2|TRBV28
ASSLHGELF
>TRBJ2-7|TRBV6-5
ASSRQGRAYEQY
>TRBJ2-2|TRBV2
ASSEYGGRNTGELF
>TRBJ2-4|TRBV6-1
ASKVQPTKNIQY
>TRBJ2-5|TRBV28
ASNKPGLVPETQY
>TRBJ1-6|TRBV6-1
ASSDAGGSPLH
>TRBJ1-2|TRBV2
ASSEGTSLLPGGYT
>TRBJ1-2|TRBV5-6
ASNGGANYGYT
>TRBJ2-7|TRBV7-2
ASSRGLNEQY
>TRBJ1-1|TRBV6-4
ASSEDRDTEAF
>TRBJ1-6|TRBV28
ASSGTPYNSPLH
>TRBJ2-5|TRBV18
ASRLQETQY
>TRBJ2-7|TRBV28
ASSPSRGPYEQY
>TRBJ2-7|TRBV7-3
ASSLGGTSGIIYEQY
>TRBJ1-2|TRBV5-1
ASSLEDRGQGGYT
>TRBJ2-3|TRBV7-2
ASSASGMDGDTQY
>TRBJ1-2|TRBV28
ASSLSTAAFGYGYT
>TRBJ1-4|TRBV18
ASSPPHNEKLF
>TRBJ1-2|TRBV28
ASSPPRDRIVIYGYT
>TRBJ2-5|TRBV10-3
AISPRTLWETQY
>TRBJ1-2|TRBV6-5
ASSSLHGAGYT
>TRBJ1-4|TRBV18
ASSASTGFDEKLF
>TRBJ2-3|TRBV5-1
ASSFHREGADTQY
>.|TRBV6-5
ASSFRRVSYEQY
>TRBJ1-3|TRBV11-2
ASSREGNTIY
>TRBJ2-1|TRBV6-5
ASNERGGIHEQF
>TRBJ1-3|TRBV28
ASTTFGRSGNTIY
>TRBJ2-6|TRBV4-2
ASSPHGQTSGANVLT
>TRBJ1-4|TRBV12-5
ASGQLARTNEKLF
>TRBJ2-7|TRBV14
ASSQAGPSYEQY
>TRBJ1-2|TRBV28
ASSLETGPYT
>TRBJ2-7|TRBV2
ASSEQPKNREGGSEQY
>TRBJ2-7|TRBV6-1
ASSEAGTASYEQY
>TRBJ1-5|TRBV28
ASSFGARGSNQPQH